This record concerns one T cell receptor (beta chain) sequence. The antigen remains unidentified. TCRdb reanalysed the 5' RACE reads using MiXCR and keeps one entry per CDR3 protein. The sample contains 300,000 to 350,000 distinct CDR3 sequences, just under 20% of which appear only once. The sample comes from a study of T-cell memory formation after mild COVID-19. Background on the study: The TCR clusters were mostly specific to one donor. Findings of the study overall: CD4+ clones that contracted lay mainly in CM and EM; CD8+ ones lay in EMRA.

The CDR3 extends over 16 amino acids. Germline V CDR1 and CDR2: MRHNA, SNTAGT. V lost 8 bases, J lost 7 bases, and 14 bases stayed unmatched. The clonotype originates from a man between 18 and 35 years old who had mild COVID-19 (a few samples of this study predate the infection). Cell type and time point are not known. This sequence joins TRBV6-4 and TRBJ1-5; the match to TRBD1 covers 10 bases. The specimen sequenced was PBMCs or a T cell subset sorted from them (not recorded which). CDR3 protein: CASLGGGGQGDQPQHF. CDR3 in DNA: TGTGCCAGCCTAGGCGGGGGCGGACAGGGGGACCAGCCCCAGCATTTT.